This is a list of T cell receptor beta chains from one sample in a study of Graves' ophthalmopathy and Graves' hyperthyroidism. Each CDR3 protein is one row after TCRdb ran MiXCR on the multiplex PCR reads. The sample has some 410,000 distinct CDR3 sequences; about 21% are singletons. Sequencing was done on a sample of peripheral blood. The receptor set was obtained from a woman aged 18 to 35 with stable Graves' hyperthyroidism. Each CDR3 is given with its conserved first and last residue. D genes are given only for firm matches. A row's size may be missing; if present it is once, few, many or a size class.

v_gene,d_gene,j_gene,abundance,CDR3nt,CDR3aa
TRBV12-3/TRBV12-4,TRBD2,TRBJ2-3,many,TGTGCCAGCAGTTATCCGACTAGCGGCTTCACAGATACGCAGTATTTT,CASSYPTSGFTDTQYF
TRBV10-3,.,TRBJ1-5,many,TGTGCCATCAGCCGACAGGCTGGAGATCAGCCCCAGCATTTT,CAISRQAGDQPQHF
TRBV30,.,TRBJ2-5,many,TGTGCCTGGAGTCCGCCTTGGGGGCAAGAGACCCAGTACTTC,CAWSPPWGQETQYF
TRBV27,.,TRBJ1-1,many,TGTGCCAGCAGTTTAAGCTGGGGCGCGATGGCTGAAGCTTTCTTT,CASSLSWGAMAEAFF
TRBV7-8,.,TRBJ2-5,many,TGTGCCAGCAGCTTAGCAGGGGGGCCGACCCAGTACTTC,CASSLAGGPTQYF
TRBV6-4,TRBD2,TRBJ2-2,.,TGTGCCAGCTGTGAACTAGCGGGGGGATTTGGGGAGCTGGTTTTT,CASCELAGGFGELVF
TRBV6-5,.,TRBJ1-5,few,TGTGCCAGCAGTTACGCCCCGTCCGACGTGGACCCAGGGCCCCAGCATTTT,CASSYAPSDVDPGPQHF
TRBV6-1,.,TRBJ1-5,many,TGTGCCAGCAGCGCAGGAGGTGGCAATCAGCCCCAGCATTTT,CASSAGGGNQPQHF
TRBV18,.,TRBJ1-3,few,TGTGCCAGCTCACGTCGGGGAGGTGATGGAAACACCATATATTTT,CASSRRGGDGNTIYF
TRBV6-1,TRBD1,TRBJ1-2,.,TGTGCCAGCAGATCCGGGACAGTGGGGTATGGCTACACCTTC,CASRSGTVGYGYTF
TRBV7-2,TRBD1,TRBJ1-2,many,TGTGCCAGCAGCTTGGCGGGACAGGGGGCGATTGGCTACACCTTC,CASSLAGQGAIGYTF
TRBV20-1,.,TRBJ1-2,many,TGCAGTGCTAGAGATCGGACAGTCGCTAACTATGGCTACACCTTC,CSARDRTVANYGYTF
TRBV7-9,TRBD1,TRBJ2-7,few,TGTGCCAGCAGCTTAGCCCCGACAGGGATCGACGAGCAGTACTTC,CASSLAPTGIDEQYF
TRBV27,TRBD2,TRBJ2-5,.,TGTGCCAGCAGTTTATATCCCCCCGGGAGGGAGACCCAGGACTTC,CASSLYPPGRETQDF
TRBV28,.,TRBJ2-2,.,TGTGCCAGCAGTGAGACCTACACCGGGGAGCTGTTTTTT,CASSETYTGELFF
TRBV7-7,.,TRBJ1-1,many,TGTGCTAAGGTGTCTGAAGCTTTCTTT,CAKVSEAFF
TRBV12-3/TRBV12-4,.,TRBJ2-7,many,TGTGCCAGCAGTTTAGCCCCAGGCCCCTACGAGCAGTACTTC,CASSLAPGPYEQYF
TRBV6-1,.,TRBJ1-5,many,TGTGCCCGCTGTGACAGGAGCAATCAGCCCCAGCATTTT,CARCDRSNQPQHF
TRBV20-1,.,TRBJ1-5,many,TGCAGTGCTAGATCCGGGTGGAATCAGCCCCAGCATTTT,CSARSGWNQPQHF
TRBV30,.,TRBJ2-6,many,TGTGCCTGGAGTGTAACAGGTCCCTCTGGGGCCAACGTCCTGACTTTC,CAWSVTGPSGANVLTF
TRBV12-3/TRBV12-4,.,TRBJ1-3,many,TGTGCCAGCAGTTTAGGAGGAGGAAACACCATATATTTT,CASSLGGGNTIYF
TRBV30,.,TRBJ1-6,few,TGTGCCTGGAGTGAGATGGGGGTTTCACCCCTCCACTTT,CAWSEMGVSPLHF
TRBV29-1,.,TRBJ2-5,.,TGCAGCGTTCACGTTGGGGCGTCTCAAGAGACCCAGTACTTC,CSVHVGASQETQYF
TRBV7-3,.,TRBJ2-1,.,TGTGCCAGCAGCTTATGGGGAAACAATGAGCAGTTCTTC,CASSLWGNNEQFF
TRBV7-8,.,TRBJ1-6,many,TGTGCCAGCAGGCAGGGTGGATCACCCCTCCACTTT,CASRQGGSPLHF
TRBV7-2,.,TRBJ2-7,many,TGTGCCAGCAGCTTAGCGCTCCGGGAGCAGCAGTACTTC,CASSLALREQQYF
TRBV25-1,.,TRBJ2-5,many,TGTGCCAGCAGTGATGGGTCAGTACAAGAGACCCAGTACTTC,CASSDGSVQETQYF
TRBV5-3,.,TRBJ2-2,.,TGCGCCAGCAGCCAACCCGGGACCGGGGAGCTGTTTTTT,CASSQPGTGELFF
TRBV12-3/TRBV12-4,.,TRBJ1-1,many,TGTGCCAGCAGCTACCCCCGAGGACGTTCCCCGAACACTGAAGCTTTCTTT,CASSYPRGRSPNTEAFF
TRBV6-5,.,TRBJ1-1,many,TGTGCCAGCAGTTACTCGAGTAAGAGGGCGTCGAACACTGAAGCTTTCTTT,CASSYSSKRASNTEAFF
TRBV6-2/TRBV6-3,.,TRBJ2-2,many,TGTGCCAGCAGTTACCAGCAAGGCACCGGGGAGCTGTTTTTT,CASSYQQGTGELFF
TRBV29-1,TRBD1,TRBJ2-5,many,TGCAGCGTTGGGACAGGGGGCGGCGAGACCCAGTACTTC,CSVGTGGGETQYF
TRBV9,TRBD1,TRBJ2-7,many,TGTGCCAGCAGCGGGGACAGGACCTACGAGCAGTACTTC,CASSGDRTYEQYF
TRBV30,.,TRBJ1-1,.,TGTGCCTGGAGTGGTCCGAACACTGAAGCTTTCTTT,CAWSGPNTEAFF
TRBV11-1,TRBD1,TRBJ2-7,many,TGTGCCAGCAGCATACGGGACAGGGCTTACGAGCAGTACTTC,CASSIRDRAYEQYF
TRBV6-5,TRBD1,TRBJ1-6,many,TGTGCCAGCAGAGGGACAGGGGGCAGAGAGAATTCACCCCTCCACTTT,CASRGTGGRENSPLHF
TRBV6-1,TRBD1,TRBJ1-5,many,TGTGCCAGCACCGACAGGGGAGGCCAGCCCCAGCATTTT,CASTDRGGQPQHF
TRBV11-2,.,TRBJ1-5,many,TGTGCCAGCAGCCAAACCCCGTTTCAGCCCCAGCATTTT,CASSQTPFQPQHF
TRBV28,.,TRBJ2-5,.,TGTGCCAGCAGTTTACGGGGGCCTCCACAAGAGACCCAGTACTTC,CASSLRGPPQETQYF
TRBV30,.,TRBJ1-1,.,TGTGCCTGGAGGTATACGCCCACTGAAGCTTTCTTT,CAWRYTPTEAFF
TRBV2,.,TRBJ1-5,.,TGTGCCAGCAGGGCCATGGGACACAATAGCAATCAGCCCCAGCATTTT,CASRAMGHNSNQPQHF
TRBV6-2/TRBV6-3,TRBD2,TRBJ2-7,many,TGTGCCAGCAGTCCACTAAGCGGGGAAAGACAAAACGAGCAGTACTTC,CASSPLSGERQNEQYF
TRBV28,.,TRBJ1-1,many,TGTGCCAGCAGTTTCCAAGGGGGGTCCGAAGCTTTCTTT,CASSFQGGSEAFF
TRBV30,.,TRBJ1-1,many,TGTGCCTGGAGCCCAATGCGTGGAGCTTTCTTT,CAWSPMRGAFF
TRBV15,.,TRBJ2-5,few,TGTGCCACCAGCGGCGGGTCCTGGGAACAAGAGACCCAGTACTTC,CATSGGSWEQETQYF
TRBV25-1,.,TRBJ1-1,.,TGTGCCAGCAGTGAAATAGGGGGAGTGAACACTGAAGCTTTCTTT,CASSEIGGVNTEAFF
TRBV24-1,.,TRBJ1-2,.,TGTGCCACCAGTGACCGATATGGCTACACCTTC,CATSDRYGYTF
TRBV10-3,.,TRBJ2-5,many,TGTGCCACCACAAAGGGCGCTGCGGGAGAGACCCAGTACTTC,CATTKGAAGETQYF
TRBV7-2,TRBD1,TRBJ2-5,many,TGTGCCAGCAGCTCGTCCGGGACAGCTCAAGAGACCCAGTACTTC,CASSSSGTAQETQYF
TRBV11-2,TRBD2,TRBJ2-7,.,TGTGCCAGCAGCTCCGGTAGCGGGAGGGCCGGGTACGAGCAGTACTTC,CASSSGSGRAGYEQYF
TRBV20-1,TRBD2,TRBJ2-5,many,TGCAGTGCGCCCCGCCCGCTAGCGGGATTTCAAGAGACCCAGTACTTC,CSAPRPLAGFQETQYF
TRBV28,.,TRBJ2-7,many,TGTGCCAGCAGCCGGTCGTGGGGTGGTTTCTACGAGCAGTACTTC,CASSRSWGGFYEQYF
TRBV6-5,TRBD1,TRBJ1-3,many,TGTGCCAGCAGTTTGACAGGGCGGGCGGGCACCATATATTTT,CASSLTGRAGTIYF
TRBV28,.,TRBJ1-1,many,TGTGCCAGCAGTTTTTTTGCGGGGGTGAACACTGAAGCTTTCTTT,CASSFFAGVNTEAFF